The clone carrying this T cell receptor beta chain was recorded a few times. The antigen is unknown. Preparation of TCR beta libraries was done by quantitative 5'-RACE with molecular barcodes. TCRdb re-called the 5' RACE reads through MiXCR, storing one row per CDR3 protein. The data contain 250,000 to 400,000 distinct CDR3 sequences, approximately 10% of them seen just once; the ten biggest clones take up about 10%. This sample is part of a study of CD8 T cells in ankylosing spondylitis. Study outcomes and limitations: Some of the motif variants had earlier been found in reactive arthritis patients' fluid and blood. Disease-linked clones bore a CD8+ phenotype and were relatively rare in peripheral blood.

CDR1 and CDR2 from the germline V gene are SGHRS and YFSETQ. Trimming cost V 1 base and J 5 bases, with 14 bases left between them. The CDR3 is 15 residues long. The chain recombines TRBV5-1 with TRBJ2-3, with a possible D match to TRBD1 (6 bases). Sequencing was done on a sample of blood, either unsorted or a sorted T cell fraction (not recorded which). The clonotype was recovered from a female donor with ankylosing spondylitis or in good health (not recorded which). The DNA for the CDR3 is TGCGCCAGCAGCTTGCGACAGGACCAGGGAGATACGCAGTATTTT. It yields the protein CASSLRQDQGDTQYF. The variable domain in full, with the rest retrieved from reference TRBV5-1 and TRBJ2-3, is KAGVTQTPRYLIKTRGQQVTLSCSPISGHRSVSWYQQTPGQGLQFLFEYFSETQRNKGNFPGRFSGRQFSNSRSEMNVSTLELGDSALYLCASSLRQDQGDTQYFGPGTRLTVL.